The 21 T cell receptor beta chains below come from one sample, sequenced in a study of Ad26.COV2.S vaccination and SARS-CoV-2 variants (dated by TCRdb to the early 2020s). The receptor library was made with the immunoSEQ multiplex PCR assay. In TCRdb, the immuneACCESS table is reduced to in-frame sequences with V and J assigned. These tables do not hold every clone; where another copy was compared, an unresolved V gene accounts for under half, and the others remain unexplained. The sample table holds some 250,000 clones, of which around 87% were seen once. The leading ten clones occupy roughly a tenth of the sample. This specimen's treatment or condition label, per the study, means: 19 received Ad26.COV2.S at low or high dose, single or two shots; roughly five received placebo; per-sample allocation not given. Repertoires of vaccine and placebo recipients were sequenced from samples taken on day 63 after the first injection.

The specimen was peripheral blood, collected in a trial of Ad26.COV2.S vaccine versus placebo. Every receptor here comes from a person between 18 and 60 years old who received the Ad26.COV2.S COVID-19 vaccine or a placebo.

The DNA of the CDR3 is TGTGCCAGCAGCCTGACAGGGACAACCTCCTACGAGCAGTACTTC. Amino acid sequence: CASSLTGTTSYEQYF. The J gene is TRBJ2-7, the V gene TRBV11-2; TRBD1 matches at 7 bases. CDR3 size: 15 residues. Germline V lookup: CDR1 SGHAT, CDR2 FQNNGV. Germline trimming cut 5 bases from V and 0 bases from J; bases unmatched to any gene: 7.

The chain carries TRBV11-1 and TRBJ1-4; D ambiguous. The V end lost 5 bases, the J end lost 1 base, and 11 bases lay between the germline ends. This CDR3 has 15 residues. CDR1 is SGHAT, CDR2 FQDESV, per germline (reference sequence). The CDR3 loop is CASSRGTGTNEKLFF. CDR3 bases: TGTGCCAGCAGCCGGGGTACGGGAACTAATGAAAAACTGTTTTTT.

The gene calls are TRBV3-1 (or the pseudogene TRBV3-2) and TRBJ1-1; D possibly corresponds to TRBD1 (6 bases). Germline V gives CDR1 LGHDT, CDR2 YNNKEL (reference sequence). This CDR3 is built from 13 residues. V lost 3 bases and J 6 bases, leaving 11 bases between the germline ends. As DNA, the CDR3 is TGTGCCAGCAGCCATCGGACAGTGTCTGAAGCTTTCTTT. The encoded protein is CASSHRTVSEAFF.

This clone came up once. The gene calls are TRBV4-3 and TRBJ2-1; no definite D call. The V and J ends lost 0 bases and 2 bases respectively, with 11 bases between them. The CDR3 spans 16 residues. Germline CDR1 LGHNA, CDR2 YSLEER. For the CDR3, the DNA is TGCGCCAGCAGCCAAGATCTGCTCACTACCTACAATGAGCAGTTCTTC. Translating it yields CASSQDLLTTYNEQFF.

The CDR3 DNA follows: TGTGCCAGTAGTAGGGCCGCCGGGACTACGGAAAAGACCCAGTACTTC. It yields the protein CASSRAAGTTEKTQYF. The rearrangement links TRBV19 to TRBJ2-5, with 7 bases lining up with TRBD2. Germline V gene lookup returns CDR1 LNHDA and CDR2 SQIVND (reference sequence). This CDR3 comprises 16 residues. V shed 4 bases, J shed 6 bases, and the junction held 14 bases outside the gene matches.

V is TRBV11-3 and J is TRBJ2-3; no definite D call. Germline V gene sequence: CDR1 SGHNT, CDR2 YENEEA. This CDR3 has 16 residues. V lost 0 bases, J lost 0 bases, and 10 bases lay in between. Here the CDR3 reads CASSLDPGSSTDTQYF. The CDR3 DNA reads as TGTGCCAGCAGCTTAGACCCCGGCTCTAGCACAGATACGCAGTATTTT.

This chain connects TRBV7-6 to TRBJ2-7, with D possibly TRBD1 on 6 matching bases. V was cut by 5 bases and J by 0 bases, with 11 bases left in between. Germline V gives CDR1 SGHVS, CDR2 FNYEAQ. The CDR3 sequence is 14 residues long. The CDR3 nucleotides read TGTGCCAGCAGCCCAGGACAGAGCTCCTACGAGCAGTACTTC. Translation: CASSPGQSSYEQYF.

The rearrangement uses TRBV5-1 and TRBJ2-3, with 11 bases that match TRBD2. This CDR3 comprises 17 residues. V was pared by 4 bases and J by 2 bases, with 9 bases of the junction left unmatched. The V gene's germline CDR1 is SGHRS and CDR2 YFSETQ. For the CDR3, the DNA is TGCGCCAGCAGCACCCCGGGACTAGCGGACAACACAGATACGCAGTATTTT. Its protein is CASSTPGLADNTDTQYF.

The chain couples TRBV7-2 to TRBJ2-1; 13 bases line up with TRBD2. CDR1 SGHTA and CDR2 FQGNSA come from the germline V gene. V shed 4 bases and J 4 bases; nucleotides not matched to a gene: 1. The CDR3 is 15 amino acids. DNA of the CDR3: TGTGCCAGCAGCTCGGGACTAGCGGGATACAATGAGCAGTTCTTC. It yields the protein CASSSGLAGYNEQFF.

The chain couples TRBV25-1 to TRBJ2-3; D remains unclear. Trimming cost V 6 bases and J 5 bases, with 24 bases left between them. Germline loops: CDR1 MGHDK, CDR2 SYGVNS. The CDR3 is 17 residues long. CDR3 DNA: TGTGCCAGCAGGGTTCCTAGAGGCGGTCGACATGGAGATACGCAGTATTTT. It encodes CASRVPRGGRHGDTQYF.

This chain uses TRBV30 with TRBJ2-2, with D perhaps matching TRBD1 (6 bases). V dropped 2 bases and J dropped 5 bases, with 9 bases sitting between them. Germline V CDR1 and CDR2: GTSNPN, SVGIG (reference sequence). This CDR3 contains 13 residues. The CDR3: CAWSLQGTGELFF. The CDR3 DNA reads as TGTGCCTGGAGTCTACAGGGAACCGGGGAGCTGTTTTTT.

The chain combines TRBV29-1 with TRBJ1-2, with a weak D call TRBD1 (6 bases). This CDR3 region has 12 residues. Germline assignment: CDR1 SQVTM and CDR2 ANQGSEA. V lost 5 bases and J 7 bases, leaving 14 bases between the germline ends. The CDR3 region has the DNA TGCAGCGTTAAGAGACAGGCCACTGGCTACACCTTC. It yields the protein CSVKRQATGYTF.

This clone was found a few times. V is TRBV3-1 (or the pseudogene TRBV3-2) and J is TRBJ1-1; possibly TRBD1 for D (5 bases). Per the germline V gene, CDR1 is LGHDT and CDR2 is YNNKEL (reference sequence). Trimming shortened V by 2 bases and J by 1 base, and 11 bases separated the two germline ends. There are 15 residues in the CDR3. CDR3 amino acids: CASSQLPDRNTEAFF. The CDR3 DNA is TGTGCCAGCAGCCAACTCCCCGACAGGAACACTGAAGCTTTCTTT.

The chain carries TRBV6-5 and TRBJ1-2; 10 positions match TRBD1. The length of the CDR3 is 15 residues. V lost 1 base and J lost 4; bases outside the gene matches: 3. Germline V lookup: CDR1 MNHEY, CDR2 SVGAGI. This chain's CDR3 is CASSYWTGGAYGYTF. CDR3 sequence (DNA): TGTGCCAGCAGTTACTGGACAGGGGGTGCCTATGGCTACACCTTC.

V gene TRBV9 combines with J gene TRBJ2-1; weak D call: TRBD1 (6 bases). Germline assignment: CDR1 SGDLS and CDR2 YYNGEE. Trimming shortened V by 4 bases and J by 0 bases, and 11 bases separated the two germline ends. CDR3 length: 15 residues. DNA for the CDR3: TGTGCCAGCAGCACCACAGGGAACTCCTACAATGAGCAGTTCTTC. Amino acid sequence: CASSTTGNSYNEQFF.

The V and J genes are TRBV7-3 and TRBJ2-1; 9 bases map to TRBD1. The V gene end was trimmed by 1 base and the J gene end by 6 bases; junction bases not matched to a gene: 7. Germline CDR1 reads SGHTA; CDR2 reads FQGTGA. The CDR3 loop spans 16 amino acids. The CDR3 DNA reads TGTGCCAGCAGCTTAAATCCGGGACAGGGTTCCAATGAGCAGTTCTTC. Translated, it gives CASSLNPGQGSNEQFF.

V and J are TRBV5-1 and TRBJ1-5, with 7 bases that match TRBD1. The length of the CDR3 is 16 residues. Trimming at V came to 0 bases and at J to 1 base, leaving 4 bases not matched to a gene. CDR1 and CDR2 (germline): SGHRS, YFSETQ. The CDR3 DNA sequence: TGCGCCAGCAGCTTGGGGGCAGGGGGGAGCAATCAGCCCCAGCATTTT. Amino acid sequence: CASSLGAGGSNQPQHF.

This chain connects TRBV11-1 to TRBJ2-7; D ambiguous. Germline lookup yields CDR1 SGHAT and CDR2 FQDESV (reference sequence). This CDR3 is 14 amino acids long. The ends were cut back, 1 base at V and 2 bases at J, with 9 bases in the middle. The CDR3 DNA follows: TGTGCCAGCAGCTTAGGTTCTGAGCCCTACGAGCAGTACTTC. Translated: CASSLGSEPYEQYF.

The gene calls are TRBV10-3 and TRBJ1-1; weak D call: TRBD1 (6 bases). CDR3 length equals 13 residues. The ends were cut back, 3 bases at V and 4 bases at J, with 9 bases in the middle. In germline, CDR1 is ENHRY, CDR2 SYGVKD. DNA for the CDR3: TGTGCCATCAGTGAAGGGGGGCCCACTGAAGCTTTCTTT. Translating gives CAISEGGPTEAFF.

This clone has just one count. The chain employs TRBV28 and TRBJ1-2; 9 positions agree with TRBD1. J gave up 9 bases and V 5 bases, and 4 bases lay outside the gene matches. Per the germline V gene, CDR1 is MDHEN and CDR2 is SYDVKM. CDR3 length: 12 residues. The CDR3 protein is CASSRDRESYTF. The CDR3 region has the DNA TGTGCCAGCAGTCGGGACAGGGAGAGCTACACCTTC.

This clone appeared a few times. The rearrangement links TRBV5-6 to TRBJ2-1; D perhaps matches TRBD1 (5 bases). CDR1 and CDR2 from the germline V gene are SGHDT and YYEEEE. The CDR3 consists of 14 residues. Trimming took 2 bases from V and 3 from J, leaving 9 bases between them. CDR3 sequence: CASSLGQGYNEQFF. The CDR3 coding sequence is TGTGCCAGCAGCTTAGGGCAGGGCTACAATGAGCAGTTCTTC. Supplemented by reference TRBV5-6 and TRBJ2-1, the full variable domain reads DAGVTQSPTHLIKTRGQQVTLRCSPKSGHDTVSWYQQALGQGPQFIFQYYEEEERQRGNFPDRFSGHQFPNYSSELNVNALLLGDSALYLCASSLGQGYNEQFFGPGTRLTVL.